Here is one T cell receptor beta chain with its context. The record originates from a study of cytomegalovirus exposure and HLA in healthy donors. The CDR3 consists of 14 residues. J gave up 8 bases and V 4 bases, and 9 bases lay outside the gene matches. Germline values: CDR1 SGHAT, CDR2 FQNNGV. The PCR made use of 60 Vbeta and 13 Jbeta primers. The repertoire was sequenced with immunoSEQ multiplex PCR; TCRdb's copy has only in-frame clones and lacks some. The sample contains about 120,000 clones, 70% to 80% of which appear only once. This sequence joins TRBV11-2 and TRBJ1-2; the match to TRBD1 covers 8 bases. This sequence originates from a man aged 50-60 years in good health and CMV-seropositive. Sequenced: PBMCs. The DNA of the CDR3 is TGTGCCAGCAGCTCCTCCAGGGGGCCCGGGGGCTACACCTTC. Translated: CASSSSRGPGGYTF.